These T cell receptor beta chains were read from a single sample in a study of identical twins. TCRdb analysed the 5' RACE reads with MiXCR anew, one entry per CDR3 protein. The sample has about 890,000 distinct CDR3 sequences, around 12% seen once. This sample also belongs to another study, concerning yellow fever vaccine responses in identical twins.

The sequenced material came from PBMCs. The receptors stem from a woman under 30 in good health. Both conserved end residues are part of each CDR3. A D gene is named only where the DNA matches it firmly. Clone size is shown for a subset of rows, as once, few, many or a class of expanded clone.

J | D | size | length | V | DNA | CDR3
TRBJ2-3 | TRBD1 | . | 16 | TRBV29-1 | TGCACCGGGGCGCAATGGGACAGTTCCATCACAGATACGCAGTATTTT | CTGAQWDSSITDTQYF
TRBJ2-7 | . | . | 15 | TRBV28 | TGTGCCAGCAGTTTTCGTAAGACTGGGTCCTACGAGCAGTACTTC | CASSFRKTGSYEQYF
TRBJ2-5 | . | few | 13 | TRBV24-1 | TGTGCCACCTCAGACAGGATCCAAGAGACCCAGTACTTC | CATSDRIQETQYF
TRBJ2-1 | TRBD1 | few | 16 | TRBV5-1 | TGCGCCAGCAGCCCGGGACAGGAGGTCAGGAACAATGAGCAGTTCTTC | CASSPGQEVRNNEQFF
TRBJ2-7 | TRBD2 | . | 14 | TRBV27 | TGTGCCAGCACCCGCGCGGGAGGCAAGTACGAGCAGTACTTC | CASTRAGGKYEQYF
TRBJ2-2 | . | . | 14 | TRBV5-1 | TGCGCCAGCAGCCTGAAATCCTCACCGGGGGAGCTGTTTTTT | CASSLKSSPGELFF
TRBJ2-3 | TRBD2 | many | 17 | TRBV5-1 | TGCGCCAGCAGCGCGGAATGGACTAGCGGCTACACAGATACGCAGTATTTT | CASSAEWTSGYTDTQYF
TRBJ2-7 | . | many | 15 | TRBV7-8 | TGTGCCAGCAGCTTAGGGGGTGTTGGGTCCTACGAGCAGTACTTC | CASSLGGVGSYEQYF
TRBJ1-2 | . | few | 13 | TRBV24-1 | TGTGCCACCAGTGACGAGCGGCCCTATGGCTACACCTTC | CATSDERPYGYTF
TRBJ2-5 | TRBD2 | . | 16 | TRBV5-1 | TGCGCCAGCAGCTTGGACCGAGCGGGAGCAGGAGAGACCCAGTACTTC | CASSLDRAGAGETQYF
TRBJ2-1 | . | few | 14 | TRBV7-2 | TGTGCCAGCAGCAATAACCGGGGAAGGAATGAGCAGTTCTTC | CASSNNRGRNEQFF
TRBJ2-1 | TRBD2 | few | 15 | TRBV5-1 | TGCGCCAGCAGCACTAGCGGAGGGGGATACAATGAGCAGTTCTTC | CASSTSGGGYNEQFF
TRBJ1-1 | . | few | 13 | TRBV10-3 | TGTGCCATCGGGTGGAAGGAGAACACTGAAGCTTTCTTT | CAIGWKENTEAFF
TRBJ1-5 | . | few | 16 | TRBV13 | TGTGCCAGCAGCTTAGATGGGGGGCGGGGCAATCAGCCCCAGCATTTT | CASSLDGGRGNQPQHF
TRBJ2-5 | TRBD2 | . | 16 | TRBV27 | TGTGCCAGCAGTCTAGGACTAGCAGTAGGACAAGAGACCCAGTACTTC | CASSLGLAVGQETQYF
TRBJ2-3 | TRBD1 | . | 15 | TRBV6-1 | TGTGCCAGCAGCCGCGGACAGGGGTGGCCAGATACGCAGTATTTT | CASSRGQGWPDTQYF
TRBJ2-1 | TRBD2 | many | 18 | TRBV4-1 | TGCGCCAGCAGCCAGCGGCGGGGGGCCCAGAGCTCCTACAATGAGCAGTTCTTC | CASSQRRGAQSSYNEQFF
TRBJ2-1 | . | once | 16 | TRBV7-2 | TGTGCCAGCAGCAGGCACAGCCCACTGGCCTACAATGAGCAGTTCTTC | CASSRHSPLAYNEQFF
TRBJ2-7 | . | . | 14 | TRBV5-5 | TGTGCCAGCAGTTTCCGGGACACTTACTACGAGCAGTACTTC | CASSFRDTYYEQYF
TRBJ2-2 | TRBD2 | many | 15 | TRBV11-2 | TGTGCCAGCAGCCCGGGGGGGATTGGCACCGGGGAGCTGTTTTTT | CASSPGGIGTGELFF
TRBJ2-1 | TRBD2 | . | 15 | TRBV10-1 | TGCGCCAGCAGTGTTCGGCGGGAGAGATACAATGAGCAGTTCTTC | CASSVRRERYNEQFF
TRBJ2-1 | . | . | 14 | TRBV27 | TGTGCCAGCAGTGTGAGGGGGAGATACAATGAGCAGTTCTTC | CASSVRGRYNEQFF
TRBJ2-7 | . | . | 15 | TRBV3-1 | TGTGCCAGCAGCCAAGCAGGATTAGTAGAAGGCGAGCAGTACTTC | CASSQAGLVEGEQYF
TRBJ2-5 | TRBD2 | few | 13 | TRBV20-1 | TGCAGTCCCCTTGAGGCGGGAGGGGAGACCCAGTACTTC | CSPLEAGGETQYF
TRBJ1-5 | . | many | 14 | TRBV5-1 | TGCGCCAGCAGCTTGTGGGGGGGCGATCAGCCCCAGCATTTT | CASSLWGGDQPQHF
TRBJ1-3 | . | few | 16 | TRBV3-1 | TGTGCCAGCACCCCCAACGGAGGTACTAGTGGAAACACCATATATTTT | CASTPNGGTSGNTIYF
TRBJ2-5 | . | . | 10 | TRBV29-1 | TGCAGCGTTGGCTTCGAGACCCAGTACTTC | CSVGFETQYF
TRBJ2-3 | . | few | 15 | TRBV12-3/TRBV12-4 | TGTGCCAGCAGCCAGGAGACTAGGAGGTCAGATACGCAGTATTTT | CASSQETRRSDTQYF
TRBJ2-7 | . | few | 14 | TRBV7-2 | TGTGCCAGCAGCACCCCAGGGAAAACCTACGAGCAGTACTTC | CASSTPGKTYEQYF
TRBJ2-7 | TRBD2 | many | 16 | TRBV7-8 | TGTGCCAGCACCCCCTTAGCGGGAGGGGAGTCCTACGAGCAGTACTTC | CASTPLAGGESYEQYF
TRBJ2-2 | TRBD1 | few | 14 | TRBV11-2 | TGTGCCAGCAATTTAGAGGGGGCCACCGGGGAGCTGTTTTTT | CASNLEGATGELFF
TRBJ2-4 | . | few | 14 | TRBV28 | TGTGCCAGCAGGCTGATGAGGGGGAAAAACATTCAGTACTTC | CASRLMRGKNIQYF
TRBJ2-1 | TRBD2 | few | 20 | TRBV29-1 | TGCAGCGTTGAACAGGCCGAATACCTGGGACTAGCGGAACGCTACAATGAGCAGTTCTTC | CSVEQAEYLGLAERYNEQFF